This passage covers 18 T cell receptor beta chains from one sample sequenced in a study of human T cells and chemical hapten exposure. The time point: pre-sensitization, week 0. The treatment denotes: therapeutic diphenylcyclopropenone sensitization with weekly scalp DPC. Each CDR3 protein is one row after TCRdb ran MiXCR on the RACE reads. The sample consists of more than 300,000 distinct CDR3 sequences, around 5.5% of them appearing once. Source: whole blood, taken in connection with sensitization to the hapten diphenylcyclopropenone (DPC). The receptors come from a woman between 50 and 59 years old with alopecia areata. Some clones in this sample may be carry-over from other donors' samples.

DNA for the CDR3: TGTGCCAGCAGCCAGGCAGGGCCTAACTATGGCTACACCTTC. Protein sequence: CASSQAGPNYGYTF. The chain links TRBV3-1 to TRBJ1-2; D might be TRBD1 (5 bases). The germline CDR1 and CDR2 sequences are LGHDT and YNNKEL (reference sequence). V lost 3 bases and J lost 0, with 8 bases in between. The CDR3 consists of 14 residues.

This clonotype was detected ten times or more. The V gene is TRBV25-1, the J gene TRBJ1-1; TRBD1 matches 8 bases. From germline, CDR1 is MGHDK and CDR2 SYGVNS. CDR3 size: 15 residues. V lost 6 bases, J lost 2 bases, and 8 bases stayed unmatched. CDR3 region: CASSPRTGQNTEAFF. CDR3 sequence (DNA): TGTGCCAGCAGCCCCCGGACAGGGCAAAACACTGAAGCTTTCTTT. The full variable domain, its missing parts supplied by reference TRBV25-1 and TRBJ1-1, is EADIYQTPRYLVIGTGKKITLECSQTMGHDKMYWYQQDPGMELHLIHYSYGVNSTEKGDLSSESTVSRIRTEHFPLTLESARPSHTSQYLCASSPRTGQNTEAFFGQGTRLTVV.

This clonotype was observed many times. The CDR3 DNA follows: TGTGCCATCAGTGAGCAGCGGGGCGGGGAAGAGACCCAGTACTTC. Translated, it gives CAISEQRGGEETQYF. The V and J genes are TRBV10-3 and TRBJ2-5, with 7 bases aligning to TRBD2. The ends lost 2 bases at V and 3 bases at J; junction bases unmatched: 6. CDR1 is ENHRY, CDR2 SYGVKD, per germline. CDR3 length: 15 residues.

This clonotype was counted a few times. The rearrangement uses TRBV5-5 and TRBJ2-5; TRBD1 or TRBD2 may be the D gene (6 bases each). Between the trimmed V and J ends, which lost 0 bases and 9 bases, there was a span of 15 bases. The CDR3 loop spans 14 amino acids. Germline CDR1 is SGHKS and CDR2 is YYEKEE (reference sequence). The CDR3 DNA reads as TGTGCCAGCAGCTTGGGAGCCGTGGAGGGGGCCCAGTACTTC. This gives the protein CASSLGAVEGAQYF.

Ten or more counts support this clonotype. J is TRBJ2-1 and V is TRBV20-1; D is unresolved. The ends were cut back, 5 bases at V and 0 bases at J, with 14 bases in the middle. This CDR3 has 15 residues. In germline, CDR1 is DFQATT, CDR2 SNEGSKA (reference sequence). CDR3 protein: CSAALDFSSYNEQFF. CDR3 nucleotides: TGCAGTGCTGCCCTAGACTTTAGCTCCTACAATGAGCAGTTCTTC.

On this clonotype itself: This sequence may be a read error, since a much larger clone differs from it by one base. The chain combines TRBV4-1 with TRBJ2-7; D unresolved. Per germline, CDR1 MGHRA and CDR2 YSYEKL. The CDR3 length is 14 residues. For the CDR3, the DNA is TGCGCCAGCAGCCAAGGCAGGAGTCCCTACGGGCAGTACTTC. This sequence encodes CASSQGRSPYGQYF.

This clonotype was seen many times. The chain uses TRBV15 and TRBJ2-7; perhaps TRBD2 as D (6 bases). The CDR3 spans 15 residues. V dropped 1 base and J dropped 4 bases, with 14 bases sitting between them. CDR1 and CDR2 (germline): LNHNV, YYDKDF (reference sequence). The CDR3 is CATSRGGGGGYEQYF. CDR3 sequence (DNA): TGTGCCACCAGCAGAGGTGGCGGTGGGGGGTACGAGCAGTACTTC. Based on the CDR3 plus reference TRBV15 and TRBJ2-7, the full variable domain is DAMVIQNPRYQVTQFGKPVTLSCSQTLNHNVMYWYQQKSSQAPKLLFHYYDKDFNNEADTPDNFQSRRPNTSFCFLDIRSPGLGDTAMYLCATSRGGGGGYEQYFGPGTRLTVT.

This clonotype was recorded many times. The chain combines TRBV4-3 with TRBJ2-7; 10 bases line up with TRBD1. This CDR3 region has 17 residues. With 0 bases clipped from V and 4 bases from J, the junction kept 9 bases outside the gene matches. The germline gives CDR1 LGHNA, CDR2 YSLEER. In DNA form, the CDR3 reads TGCGCCAGCAGCCAAGAATTTTTTGGGACAGGGGCGTACGAGCAGTACTTC. Amino acid sequence: CASSQEFFGTGAYEQYF.

V is TRBV9 and J is TRBJ1-2; TRBD1 agrees at 7 bases. The CDR3 has 17 residues. In germline, CDR1 is SGDLS, CDR2 YYNGEE. V trimming: 0 bases; J trimming: 1 base; junction bases outside the gene matches: 9. The CDR3 region has the DNA TGTGCCAGCAGCGTAGGATACCGGGACAGTAATAACTATGGCTACACCTTC. Protein product: CASSVGYRDSNNYGYTF.

This clonotype was observed at least ten times. This chain joins TRBV28 and TRBJ2-6; 7 positions agree with TRBD1. The CDR3 runs to 17 residues. Germline V gives CDR1 MDHEN, CDR2 SYDVKM. The V segment lost 7 bases and the J segment 0 bases; nucleotides outside the gene matches: 9. CDR3 nucleotide sequence: TGTGCCAGCAATTGGGACAGAGGTGTCTCTGGGGCCAACGTCCTGACTTTC. Translated: CASNWDRGVSGANVLTF.

This clonotype was found a few times. The gene calls are TRBV27 and TRBJ2-7; D tentatively fits TRBD1 or TRBD2 (5 bases each). The CDR3 is 15 residues long. CDR1 and CDR2 from the germline V gene are MNHEY and SMNVEV (reference sequence). Trimming shortened V by 2 bases and J by 2 bases, and 13 bases separated the two germline ends. As DNA, the CDR3 is TGTGCCAGCAGTTTAGGGGCTGGGGGTACCTACGAGCAGTACTTC. This sequence encodes CASSLGAGGTYEQYF.

This chain connects TRBV12-3 or TRBV12-4 to TRBJ2-1, with D possibly TRBD2 on 5 matching bases. This CDR3 comprises 14 residues. The V end was cut by 6 bases, the J end by 10 bases, with 19 bases between. CDR3 protein: CASSYGGTAGEQFF. CDR3 DNA sequence: TGTGCCAGCAGCTACGGAGGAACAGCTGGGGAGCAGTTCTTC.

In this sample, this clonotype turned up many times. Its ends do not fully match the called genes, so a read error is possible. The genes are TRBV29-1 and TRBJ2-3; TRBD1 might be the D (5 bases). The CDR3 length is 12 residues. Germline V CDR1 and CDR2: SQVTM, ANQGSEA. CDR3 residues: CSAEPRANTQYF. CDR3 DNA: TGCAGCGCTGAACCCAGGGCTAATACGCAGTATTTT.

The table lists this clonotype with a few counts. The chain carries TRBV7-9 and TRBJ1-1, with a weak D call TRBD1 (5 bases). Germline CDR1 is SEHNR and CDR2 is FQNEAQ (reference sequence). The CDR3 is 13 amino acids. With 5 bases removed from V and 9 bases from J, the gap between germline ends came to 16 bases. CDR3 sequence (DNA): TGTGCCAGCAGCCCGGGGCCTAGGAAGAAAGCTTTCTTT. Translated, it gives CASSPGPRKKAFF.

V is TRBV20-1 and J is TRBJ2-3; maybe TRBD2 (6 bases). CDR3 length equals 13 residues. Trimming left V 8 bases short and J 6 bases short, with 18 bases between. CDR1 and CDR2 (germline): DFQATT, SNEGSKA (reference sequence). The CDR3 spells CSLGLPHMDTQYF. The DNA for the CDR3 is TGCAGTCTAGGACTACCACACATGGATACGCAGTATTTT.

This clonotype was picked up many times. The chain uses TRBV27 and TRBJ2-1, with TRBD2 matching 9 bases. The CDR3 runs to 17 residues. Germline assignment: CDR1 MNHEY and CDR2 SMNVEV (reference sequence). V was clipped by 7 bases and J by 5 bases; unmatched bases: 15. The CDR3 nucleotides are TGTGCCAGCACTGACCCACATAGCGGGAGTATTCACAATGAGCAGTTCTTC. It is translated as CASTDPHSGSIHNEQFF.

The CDR3 region has the DNA TGCGCCAGCAGCCAAGATAAGGGGATGAACACTGAAGCTTTCTTT. This sequence encodes CASSQDKGMNTEAFF. The genes are TRBV4-1 and TRBJ1-1; tentatively, D is TRBD1 (5 bases). Trimming took 0 bases from V and 0 from J, leaving 8 bases between them. CDR1 and CDR2 from the germline V gene are MGHRA and YSYEKL. This CDR3 is built from 15 residues.

The table lists this clonotype with a few counts. This CDR3 is CASSLEAAGVSYEQYF. The CDR3 DNA reads as TGTGCCAGCAGCTTAGAGGCGGCGGGGGTGTCCTACGAGCAGTACTTC. This chain uses TRBV7-6 with TRBJ2-7, with 7 positions matching TRBD2. V trimming: 1 base; J trimming: 1 base; junction bases outside the gene matches: 7. The CDR3 length is 16 residues. The germline gives CDR1 SGHVS, CDR2 FNYEAQ.